The present TCR beta chain was sequenced within a study of blood T cell repertoires in COVID-19. The wider study: The study drew acute and convalescent COVID-19 samples from the United States, Italy and Spain. T cells, B-cell-depleted T cells, or PBMCs supplied cDNA or gDNA.

This CDR3 contains 15 residues. The germline V gene has CDR1 DFQATT and CDR2 SNEGSKA (reference sequence). V lost 3 bases, J lost 8 bases, and 12 bases stayed unmatched. Under the authors' procedure: Reference gene primer amplification in the assay estimated nucleated cell counts. Profiling relied on immunoSEQ multiplex PCR, and the TCRdb table lists in-frame clones only, not all of them. V, J and clone size are taken as reported in that table, and D and trimming were inferred from the DNA itself. The data contain some 180,000 clones, nearly 90% of them singletons. The sequencing sample was made of peripheral blood. The chain couples TRBV20-1 to TRBJ2-3; 9 positions agree with TRBD2. This clonotype was sampled from a man between 60 and 75 years old with active or convalescent COVID-19. This CDR3 is CSASPGGGGAGTQYF. As DNA, the CDR3 is TGCAGTGCTAGTCCAGGAGGCGGGGGGGCCGGTACGCAGTATTTT.